This T cell receptor (beta chain) emerged from a study of cytomegalovirus exposure and HLA in healthy donors (TCRdb year 2017). Some background on the complete study: An earlier analysis of 550 to 700 of the donors reported about 250 Gb of sequence data and some 100 million unique TCR beta sequences from about 179 million T cells. Among around 400 genotyped donors of the cohort, an average of around 240,000 unique TCR beta nucleotide sequences were sequenced per donor, around 20% of them non-productive. In addition to the first cohort of around 670 subjects, a separate validation cohort of some 120 different subjects was used. Typing coverage differed by locus: A, B, C, DRB1 and DQB1 were typed in about 620-630 donors, DQA1 in around 500, DPA1 in 600 to 610, and DPB1 in 472. The study combined high-throughput TCR immunosequencing, statistical association of individual TCRs with disease status, and machine learning to predict cytomegalovirus infection status. The study profiled the T cell repertoires of 666 subjects by immunosequencing and related them to cytomegalovirus serostatus. Of the roughly 400 genotyped donors, approximately 80% fell in the genetic ancestry cluster associated with self-reported Caucasian donors. To decide whether each TCR beta V gene segment behaved as functional or pseudogenic, an earlier analysis of fewer than 750 of the donors relied on high-throughput TCR beta sequencing. A later genetic analysis used genome-wide SNP genotypes for about three fifths of the 666 donors, treating that subset as a discovery cohort. HLA typing included class I and class II loci at four-digit resolution. Donor age, sex, ethnicity and CMV serostatus were compiled together with the repertoire data. Roughly 5 DR-DQ haplotypes were treated as single units for association and clustering because of strong linkage in the cohort. Approximately 330 gigabases of sequencing data and roughly 80 million unique TCR sequences made up an early release that covered some 640 HLA-typed donors. A later analysis re-analyzed previously published TCR beta repertoires from 666 donors and added high-resolution HLA genotyping to study TCR occurrence patterns. All discovery cohort repertoires had been generated using a single sequencing platform. In the later analysis, no new phenotypic data were used to find candidate immune exposures; instead, reliance was placed on TCR beta sequences and their occurrence across donors. The study was designed to test whether signatures of past pathogen exposure could be identified by cataloging public T cell receptors. General conclusions and limits of the study: In a later analysis, the rate of TCR association differed among HLA loci, with DRB1 alleles having the most associated TCRs and HLA-C alleles having the fewest. Strong co-occurrence of HLA alleles, especially DR and DQ, made assigning TCR associations to individual alleles difficult. A later genetic analysis associated a missense DCLRE1C variant with V-gene and J-gene trimming of TCR beta chains, and an independent cohort replicated the association. Because HLA typing was unavailable for some donors at each locus, only the typed subset was used in association tests. Correlated functional status among segregating V segments might be attributable to linkage disequilibrium, but an unknown experimental factor could not be ruled out. The presence/absence analyses assumed that sequencing depth was roughly uniform across donors, and that assumption may not be true. A later analysis found that HLA-associated TCR beta chains were more clonally expanded and had lower generation probabilities than equally common non-associated chains. The study gave a list of about 170 TCR beta chains associated with cytomegalovirus. The sequencing pipeline was judged likely to have produced a cluster of highly shared sequence variants as a technical artifact. The classifier was reported to diagnose cytomegalovirus status with high specificity and sensitivity in both the original and validation cohorts. A further reported finding was that TCR beta sequences accurately predicted the HLA-A and HLA-B alleles for most subjects in the first cohort. According to a later analysis, parvovirus B19, influenza, CMV and Epstein-Barr virus appeared linked to several top co-occurrence clusters. According to a later genetic analysis, donors in an Asian-associated ancestry cluster had fewer N-insertions in productive TCRs than the approximately 610-donor mean. A later analysis found that most CMV-associated TCR beta chains appeared HLA-restricted, with HLA associations seemingly driven largely by CMV exposure. The authors suggested that the approach could potentially be generalized to other disease states and immunological phenotypes. In a later analysis, 16,951 TCR beta sequences were associated with specific HLA alleles at a false discovery rate of 0.05. Across donors, most TCR sequences were observed very rarely, whereas some public TCRs were present in many individuals. The only immune exposure information available for the cohort was CMV serostatus. Because counts were too low, seventeen rarely observed V segments, including chromosome 9 orphons, were excluded from the earlier analysis of 587 of the donors. This cohort had only TCR beta chains sequenced, and the lack of alpha or paired-chain data limited which features could be detected. In vitro tests confirmed that a few of the cytomegalovirus-associated TCR beta chains recognize cytomegalovirus antigens. An earlier analysis of approximately 590 of the donors showed that most TCR beta V segments appeared in productive rearrangements either about 90% or about 30% of the time, which broadly matched IMGT annotations.

The cohort was made up of hundreds of healthy bone marrow donors. All cohort members were sampled while nominally healthy, although unrecorded immune exposures were likely present. The donor was CMV seropositive and belonged to the group of 270 or so seropositive cohort members. A peripheral blood sample was provided by each donor, and peripheral blood mononuclear cells were used for TCR beta sequencing. The Qiagen DNeasy Blood Extraction Kit was used to extract genomic DNA from the blood cell samples. As to this clone: The specificity of this receptor is unknown. No base quality information exists; no much larger clone differs at one position.

The library was obtained by the immunoSEQ multiplex PCR assay. For the multiplex PCR, a mixture combining 60 forward primers for TCR Vbeta segments and 13 reverse primers for TCR Jbeta segments was used. Amplification of the CDR3 region of rearranged TCR beta genes was performed with a multiplex PCR assay on genomic DNA. On the Illumina HiSeq System, the amplified TCR beta libraries were sequenced as 87-base-pair reads. In the source study's methods: A later analysis counted tens of millions of unique TCR beta chains across the 650 to 700 repertoires, and roughly 9.9 million of these chains were shared by at least two donors. To remove PCR and sequencing errors, raw reads were error-corrected and collapsed into unique sequences using a nearest-neighbor algorithm that merged closely related sequences. To assign V, D and J gene segments, CDR3 sequences were aligned to IMGT reference sequences. For a sequence to be retained, at least a six-nucleotide match to both a V gene segment and a J gene segment was required. Rearrangements were called productive when the CDR3 lacked stop codons and stayed in frame with V and J; all others were non-productive. Following IMGT convention, CDR3 was defined as the stretch from the second conserved V-encoded cysteine up to the conserved J-encoded phenylalanine. Sequences without an unambiguous match to a single V gene segment were excluded from the earlier analysis of over 500 of the donors. In an earlier analysis of some 590 of the donors, V segments were called functional above 56.7% productive rearrangements and were called segregating when the between-donor standard deviation exceeded 5%. To diagnose cytomegalovirus status from the catalog of TCR beta chain sequences, a statistical classification framework was built. A later analysis assigned V and J genes by comparing TCR nucleotide sequences with IMGT/GENE-DB human TR gene sequences. In a later analysis, CDR3 sequences and most-parsimonious VDJ recombination scenarios were assigned using the TCRdist pipeline. A later analysis defined each TCR beta chain by its CDR3 amino acid sequence plus V-gene family, and excluded reads lacking a unique V-gene family. In a later analysis, 500 to 650 highly shared, low-generation-probability nucleotide sequences were removed to address suspected cross-contamination and a sequencing artifact. A later analysis calculated a clonal expansion index for each public chain from normalized within-repertoire ranks of inferred template counts. In a later analysis, generation probabilities were computed with a VDJ recombination model fitted to out-of-frame rearrangements, and the resulting probabilities were checked against IGoR. In a later analysis, hypergeometric tests were used to score TCR-TCR, TCR-HLA and TCR-CMV co-occurrence, with a repertoire-size bias correction applied to TCR pairs. To estimate false discovery rates, a later analysis permuted the HLA or CMV assignments 20 times. A later analysis grouped co-occurring TCRs with DBSCAN, adding TCRdist sequence similarity when clustering within HLA-allele-positive subsets. For co-occurrence clustering, repertoires with fewer than 30,000 or more than 120,000 public chains were excluded, along with several repertoires with anomalous nucleotide sharing. TCRdb limited this immuneACCESS table to in-frame rearrangements with V and J called. A share of clones is missing; checked studies link under half to unresolved V genes, and the rest is unexplained. V and J calls and clone size come straight from that table; D and trimming were deduced from the DNA. Across this sample there are about 160,000 clones, with 60% to 80% seen only once. The top ten constitute around a tenth of the sample.

This TCR derives from a man between 18 and 35 years old in good health and CMV-seropositive. Sequenced material: PBMCs.

The sequenced DNA is TGTGCCAGCAGCCCCGGAAGCGCTCGAACCTCCTACGAGCAGTACTTC. Its amino acids are CASSPGSARTSYEQYF. This chain is built from TRBV11-2 and TRBJ2-7; the D segment cannot be called with confidence. Spanning cysteine to phenylalanine, the CDR3 consists of 16 amino acids. Here the CDR3 DNA is all that survives: 48 bases in frame from base 1. The germline ends are 17 bases apart after V is trimmed by 5 bases and J by 0 bases. For CDR1 and CDR2, the germline V gene lists SGHAT and FQNNGV. With the portions outside the CDR3 filled from the reference TRBV11-2 and TRBJ2-7 genes, the complete variable region becomes EAGVAQSPRYKIIEKRQSVAFWCNPISGHATLYWYQQILGQGPKLLIQFQNNGVVDDSQLPKDRFSAERLKGVDSTLKIQPAKLEDSAVYLCASSPGSARTSYEQYFGPGTRLTVT.